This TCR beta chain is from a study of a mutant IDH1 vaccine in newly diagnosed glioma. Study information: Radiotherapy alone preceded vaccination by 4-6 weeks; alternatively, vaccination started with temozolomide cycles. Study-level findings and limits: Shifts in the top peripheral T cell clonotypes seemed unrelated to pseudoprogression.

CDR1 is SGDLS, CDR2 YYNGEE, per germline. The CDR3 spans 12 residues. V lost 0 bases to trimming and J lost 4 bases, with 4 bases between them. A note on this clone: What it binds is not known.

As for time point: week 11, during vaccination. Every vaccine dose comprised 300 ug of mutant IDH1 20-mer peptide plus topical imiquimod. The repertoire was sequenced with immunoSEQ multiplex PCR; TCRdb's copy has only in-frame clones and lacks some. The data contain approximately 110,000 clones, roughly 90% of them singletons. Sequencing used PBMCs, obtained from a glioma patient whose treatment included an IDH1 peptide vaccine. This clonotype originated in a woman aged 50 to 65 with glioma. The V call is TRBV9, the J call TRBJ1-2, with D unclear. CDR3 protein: CASSVDSYGYTF. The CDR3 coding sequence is TGTGCCAGCAGCGTAGACAGCTATGGCTACACCTTC.